These 3 T cell receptor beta chains originate from one sample sequenced in a study of blood T cell repertoires in COVID-19. Here immunoSEQ multiplex PCR was the method, and the copy in TCRdb shows in-frame clones only, minus some. Among approximately 400,000 clones listed, 88% were seen once. Sequenced: PBMCs or T cells enriched from blood (not recorded which). The source is a woman under 30 who had recovered from COVID-19.

The chain couples TRBV7-2 to TRBJ1-6, with TRBD1 matching over 7 bases. The CDR3 has 15 amino acids. With V trimmed by 2 bases and J by 5 bases, 3 bases remained unmatched. Germline V gene lookup returns CDR1 SGHTA and CDR2 FQGNSA. CDR3 protein: CASSLRGQDNSPLHF. CDR3 nucleotides: TGTGCCAGCAGCTTAAGGGGGCAGGATAATTCACCCCTCCACTTT.

The chain uses TRBV24-1 and TRBJ2-2, with D possibly TRBD2 on 6 matching bases. Germline V gene sequence: CDR1 KGHDR, CDR2 SFDVKD. V was trimmed by 4 bases and J by 3 bases, leaving 14 bases between them. The length of the CDR3 is 16 residues. In DNA, the CDR3 is TGTGCCACCAGTGACCATAACGGGGGATACACCGGGGAGCTGTTTTTT. This encodes CATSDHNGGYTGELFF.

The V and J genes are TRBV19 and TRBJ2-3; 12 bases match TRBD2. J lost 3 bases, V lost 4 bases, and 8 bases had no gene match. CDR3 size: 17 residues. Looked up from germline, CDR1 is LNHDA and CDR2 is SQIVND (reference sequence). CDR3 sequence reads: CASSTTSGGAATDTQYF. For the CDR3, the DNA is TGTGCCAGTAGTACGACTAGCGGGGGAGCAGCGACAGATACGCAGTATTTT.